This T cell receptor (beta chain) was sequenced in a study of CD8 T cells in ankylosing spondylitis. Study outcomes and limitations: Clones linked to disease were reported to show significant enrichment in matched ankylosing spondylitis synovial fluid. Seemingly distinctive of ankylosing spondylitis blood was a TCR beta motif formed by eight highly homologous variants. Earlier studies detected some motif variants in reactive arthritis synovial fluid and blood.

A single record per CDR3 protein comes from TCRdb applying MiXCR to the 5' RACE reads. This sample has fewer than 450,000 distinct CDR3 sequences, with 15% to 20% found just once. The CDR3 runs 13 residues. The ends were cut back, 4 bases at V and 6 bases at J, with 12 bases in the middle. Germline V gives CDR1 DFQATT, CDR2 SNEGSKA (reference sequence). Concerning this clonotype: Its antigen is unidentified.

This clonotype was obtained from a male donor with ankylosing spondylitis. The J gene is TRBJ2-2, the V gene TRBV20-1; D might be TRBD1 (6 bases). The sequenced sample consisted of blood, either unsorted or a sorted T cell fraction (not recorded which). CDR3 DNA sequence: TGCAGTGCTACAAACAGGGCGGCCGGGGAGCTGTTTTTT. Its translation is CSATNRAAGELFF.